This T cell receptor beta chain was profiled in a study of blood T cell repertoires in COVID-19. Study details: Some COVID-19 samples were acute and others convalescent; all came from the United States, Italy and Spain. T cells, B-cell-depleted T cells, or PBMCs supplied cDNA or gDNA.

The CDR3 has 16 amino acids. Germline CDR1 KGHSH, CDR2 LQKENI. V trimming: 3 bases; J trimming: 5 bases; junction bases outside the gene matches: 4. Original processing methods: Amplification of reference gene primers was used by the study to estimate nucleated cell counts. The protocol was immunoSEQ multiplex PCR, while the TCRdb copy is restricted to in-frame clones and leaves out a portion. Clone size and the V and J calls come from that table; the DNA yielded D and trimming. Among tens of thousands of clones listed, about 90% were seen once. The source is a man of 80 years or more with acute or convalescent COVID-19. The sample was peripheral blood. The rearrangement uses TRBV18 and TRBJ2-1, with 13 positions matching TRBD2. CDR3 amino acids: CASSPSTSGGNNEQFF. CDR3 sequence (DNA): TGTGCCAGCTCACCCTCGACTAGCGGGGGGAACAATGAGCAGTTCTTC.